The clone carrying this T cell receptor beta chain was detected once. This entry belongs to a study of blood T cell repertoires in COVID-19. On the study more broadly: From the United States, Italy and Spain came samples of acute and convalescent COVID-19.

V lost 8 bases, J lost 2 bases, and 5 bases stayed unmatched. Germline CDR1 MNHEY, CDR2 SVGAGI. The CDR3 spans 13 residues. In the study's own analysis: Reference gene primers were amplified, and this amplification served to estimate nucleated cell counts. Measured with immunoSEQ multiplex PCR; TCRdb has only the in-frame clones, and not every one. The DNA gave D and trimming, while V, J and clone size come from that table. The sample comprises some 250,000 clones, approximately 86% of which are singletons, and approximately 5.1% rests with the top ten. Sequenced sample: peripheral blood. This clonotype was sampled from an older woman with COVID-19, enrolled during active disease. The chain combines TRBV6-5 with TRBJ2-7; the match to TRBD1 covers 8 bases. The CDR3 here is CASLRTGTYEQYF. DNA for the CDR3: TGTGCCAGCCTTAGGACAGGGACCTACGAGCAGTACTTC.